This passage covers 30 T cell receptor beta chains from one sample sequenced in a study of CD8+CD57+ T cells in acquired aplastic anemia. Researchers used genomic DNA as the template to profile TCR beta VDJ and CDR3. Each CDR3 protein is one row after TCRdb ran MiXCR on the reads. Of about 180,000 distinct CDR3 sequences listed, 40% to 50% were seen once; the top ten hold over 0.95%. Those patients picked for sequencing had displayed CD8+CD57+ cell expansion on flow cytometry. The specimen was sorted CD4+, CD8+, or CD8+CD57+ T cells (not recorded which) from PBMCs. The receptors shown here come from a human donor with aplastic anemia.

This clonotype was observed many times. The rearrangement links TRBV9 to TRBJ1-1; possible D gene TRBD1, 6 bases. CDR3 length: 15 amino acids. With 0 bases removed from V and 0 bases from J, the gap between germline ends came to 9 bases. From germline, CDR1 is SGDLS and CDR2 YYNGEE. In DNA form, the CDR3 reads TGTGCCAGCAGCGTAGATCCAGGGGTGAACACTGAAGCTTTCTTT. Encoded protein: CASSVDPGVNTEAFF.

The chain employs TRBV25-1 and TRBJ1-1; 8 nucleotides align to TRBD1. V dropped 3 bases and J dropped 2; count of bases not matched to a gene: 5. Germline V CDR1 and CDR2: MGHDK, SYGVNS. This CDR3 spans 15 amino acids. The CDR3 nucleotides read TGTGCCAGCAGTGATCCTGCAGGGGGCAACACTGAAGCTTTCTTT. It encodes CASSDPAGGNTEAFF. The variable domain in full, with the rest retrieved from reference TRBV25-1 and TRBJ1-1, is EADIYQTPRYLVIGTGKKITLECSQTMGHDKMYWYQQDPGMELHLIHYSYGVNSTEKGDLSSESTVSRIRTEHFPLTLESARPSHTSQYLCASSDPAGGNTEAFFGQGTRLTVV.

This clonotype was seen more than once but under ten times. The chain combines TRBV29-1 with TRBJ2-6; D possibly matches TRBD1 or TRBD2 (6 bases each). There are 15 residues in the CDR3. Germline CDR1 reads SQVTM; CDR2 reads ANQGSEA. V gave up 6 bases and J gave up 2 bases, with 14 bases separating them. CDR3 amino acids: CSVSSRGAGANVLTF. The CDR3 region has the DNA TGCAGCGTCAGTAGTAGGGGGGCTGGGGCCAACGTCCTGACTTTC.

This clonotype was seen many times. J is TRBJ2-5 and V is TRBV6-1; D call uncertain. With 3 bases removed from V and 6 bases from J, the gap between germline ends came to 8 bases. CDR3 length: 12 residues. Germline assignment: CDR1 MNHNS and CDR2 SASEGT. The CDR3 DNA follows: TGTGCCAGCAGTGACGCCCGGCAGACCCAGTACTTC. Encoded protein: CASSDARQTQYF.

This clonotype was observed many times. The rearrangement joins TRBV7-9 to TRBJ1-1, with no clear D. Per the germline V gene, CDR1 is SEHNR and CDR2 is FQNEAQ (reference sequence). This CDR3 is built from 12 residues. Between the trimmed V and J ends, which lost 5 bases and 4 bases, there was a span of 8 bases. The CDR3 DNA sequence: TGTGCCAGCAGCCGGACGGGCACTGAAGCTTTCTTT. Translation: CASSRTGTEAFF.

The chain recombines TRBV5-1 with TRBJ2-7; D possibly matches TRBD1 or TRBD2 (5 bases each). CDR1 and CDR2 from the germline V gene are SGHRS and YFSETQ. The CDR3 is 14 amino acids. Trimming left V 3 bases short and J 1 base short, with 11 bases between. CDR3 residues: CASSWRQGSYEQYF. The CDR3 nucleotides read TGCGCCAGCAGCTGGAGGCAGGGATCCTACGAGCAGTACTTC.

The V call is TRBV12-3 or TRBV12-4, the J call TRBJ2-3; D remains ambiguous. The CDR3 length is 14 residues. Trimming took off 5 bases at V and 0 bases at J, with 9 bases between the two ends. The CDR3 DNA reads as TGTGCCAGCAGTCCGGAGACTAGCACAGATACGCAGTATTTT. This codes for CASSPETSTDTQYF.

The rearrangement links TRBV3-1 to TRBJ2-2; D is uncertain. CDR1 is LGHDT and CDR2 is YNNKEL in the germline V gene (reference sequence). The V end lost 1 base, the J end lost 6 bases, and 6 bases lay between the germline ends. The CDR3 spans 13 residues. The CDR3 DNA sequence: TGTGCCAGCAGCCAAGCGATTTCCGGGGAGCTGTTTTTT. This translates into CASSQAISGELFF. Based on the CDR3 plus reference TRBV3-1 and TRBJ2-2, the full variable domain is DTAVSQTPKYLVTQMGNDKSIKCEQNLGHDTMYWYKQDSKKFLKIMFSYNNKELIINETVPNRFSPKSPDKAHLNLHINSLELGDSAVYFCASSQAISGELFFGEGSRLTVL.

In the case of this clonotype: A junction boundary mismatches the germline segment, possibly from a read error. This CDR3 reads CASSAPGAGGGYSEQFF. CDR3 in DNA: TGTGCCAGCAGCGCCCCTGGGGCGGGGGGCGGGTACAGTGAGCAGTTCTTC. The rearrangement links TRBV9 to TRBJ2-1, with TRBD2 matching 8 bases. This CDR3 spans 17 amino acids. Germline V CDR1 and CDR2: SGDLS, YYNGEE.

At least ten counts were recorded for this clonotype. The chain has TRBV11-2 and TRBJ2-7; possible D gene TRBD2, 5 bases. Germline V gene lookup returns CDR1 SGHAT and CDR2 FQNNGV. The CDR3 contains 15 residues. The V and J ends lost 5 bases and 4 bases respectively, with 18 bases between them. The CDR3 reads CASSGRVGVGYEQYF. The DNA of the CDR3 is TGTGCCAGCAGCGGTCGGGTCGGGGTGGGTTACGAGCAGTACTTC.

In its sample, this clonotype was seen many times. The V call is TRBV3-1, the J call TRBJ2-7; tentatively, D is TRBD2 (6 bases). CDR1 LGHDT and CDR2 YNNKEL come from the germline V gene (reference sequence). The V end was cut by 1 base, the J end by 3 bases, with 10 bases between. This CDR3 contains 14 residues. The CDR3 protein is CASSQASGFYEQYF. The CDR3 region has the DNA TGTGCCAGCAGCCAAGCGAGCGGGTTCTACGAGCAGTACTTC.

The chain carries TRBV29-1 and TRBJ2-5; TRBD2 matches at 8 bases. The CDR3 has 16 residues. Germline CDR1 and CDR2: SQVTM and ANQGSEA. With V trimmed by 2 bases and J by 0 bases, 8 bases remained unmatched. CDR3 loop: CSVEWALAGHQETQYF. The CDR3 DNA is TGCAGCGTTGAATGGGCGTTAGCGGGGCACCAAGAGACCCAGTACTTC.

This clonotype was found many times. The CDR3 sequence is CASRFRQGGEQYF. CDR3 nucleotides: TGTGCCAGTAGGTTTCGACAGGGGGGCGAGCAGTACTTC. The genes are TRBV19 and TRBJ2-7; 9 nucleotides agree with TRBD1. With V trimmed by 6 bases and J by 6 bases, 6 bases remained unmatched. In germline, CDR1 is LNHDA, CDR2 SQIVND (reference sequence). This CDR3 region has 13 residues. The variable domain in full, completed from reference TRBV19 and TRBJ2-7, reads DGGITQSPKYLFRKEGQNVTLSCEQNLNHDAMYWYRQDPGQGLRLIYYSQIVNDFQKGDIAEGYSVSREKKESFPLTVTSAQKNPTAFYLCASRFRQGGEQYFGPGTRLTVT.

This chain joins TRBV5-1 and TRBJ1-1; 8 bases map to TRBD1. In germline, CDR1 is SGHRS, CDR2 YFSETQ. The CDR3 contains 17 residues. After removal of 0 bases from V and 6 bases from J, the junction contained 13 bases not matched to a gene. CDR3 coding DNA: TGCGCCAGCAGCTTGGGGCCCCGACAGGGGAGCAGTTCTGAAGCTTTCTTT. It translates to CASSLGPRQGSSSEAFF.

In its sample, this clonotype was seen many times. Here the CDR3 reads CASSIGSGGEKLFF. CDR3 nucleotide sequence: TGTGCCAGTAGTATAGGGTCCGGGGGTGAAAAACTGTTTTTT. This rearrangement joins TRBV19 to TRBJ1-4; D is perhaps TRBD1 (5 bases). V was trimmed by 1 base and J by 7 bases, leaving 10 bases between them. The germline V gene encodes CDR1 LNHDA and CDR2 SQIVND (reference sequence). This CDR3 region has 14 residues.

This chain joins TRBV2 and TRBJ2-7; the D gene is possibly TRBD1 (5 bases). The CDR3 has 14 amino acids. Trimming pared 6 bases from V and 2 bases from J, leaving 14 bases between. Germline CDR1 reads SNHLY; CDR2 reads FYNNEI. CDR3 sequence (DNA): TGTGCCAGCAGGGTAGGGCAGGGTCCCTACGAGCAGTACTTC. This encodes CASRVGQGPYEQYF. Full variable domain (outside the CDR3, taken from reference TRBV2 and TRBJ2-7): EPEVTQTPSHQVTQMGQEVILRCVPISNHLYFYWYRQILGQKVEFLVSFYNNEISEKSEIFDDQFSVERPDGSNFTLKIRSTKLEDSAMYFCASRVGQGPYEQYFGPGTRLTVT.

There are many counts of this clonotype. The chain links TRBV7-9 to TRBJ2-7; possibly TRBD1 or TRBD2 for D (5 bases each). The CDR3 is 16 residues long. Germline V gene data show CDR1 as SEHNR and CDR2 as FQNEAQ (reference sequence). V was pared by 3 bases and J by 5 bases, with 20 bases between. CDR3 sequence reads: CASSFLVGAQGNEQYF. The CDR3 nucleotides are TGTGCCAGCAGCTTCCTAGTGGGAGCCCAGGGTAACGAGCAGTACTTC.

The table lists this clonotype with many counts. This chain links TRBV7-3 with TRBJ2-3, with 10 positions matching TRBD2. Trimming cost V 2 bases and J 1 base; bases outside gene matches: 3. Germline loops: CDR1 SGHTA, CDR2 FQGTGA. There are 16 residues in the CDR3. The CDR3 protein is CASSLAGTSGTDTQYF. The CDR3 coding sequence is TGTGCCAGCAGCTTAGCCGGGACTAGCGGCACAGATACGCAGTATTTT.

V usage is TRBV7-6 and J usage is TRBJ1-1, with D perhaps TRBD1 (5 bases). Trimming removed 8 bases from V and 1 base from J, with 11 bases in between. Germline V lookup: CDR1 SGHVS, CDR2 FNYEAQ. This CDR3 region has 13 residues. The chain's CDR3 is CASRLGGNTEAFF. The DNA for the CDR3 is TGTGCCAGCCGCCTCGGGGGGAACACTGAAGCTTTCTTT.

This clonotype appeared many times. The V and J genes are TRBV2 and TRBJ2-3, with a tentative D call TRBD1 (6 bases). This CDR3 has 15 amino acids. Deletions cut 2 bases from V and 5 bases from J, with 14 bases between. Germline CDR1 and CDR2: SNHLY and FYNNEI. The CDR3 sequence: CASSEQGLPGDTQYF. The DNA for the CDR3 is TGTGCCAGCAGTGAACAGGGGCTCCCAGGAGATACGCAGTATTTT.

This clonotype has a single count. CDR3 amino acids: CASSFSGSTYEQFF. The CDR3 DNA follows: TGTGCCAGCAGCTTTAGCGGGTCAACCTACGAGCAGTTCTTC. The chain carries TRBV7-8 and TRBJ2-1; TRBD2 aligns across 7 bases. There are 14 residues in the CDR3. Germline loops: CDR1 SGHVS, CDR2 FQNEAQ. V gave up 3 bases and J gave up 10 bases; unmatched junction bases: 9.

This clonotype has ten or more counts. The V call is TRBV4-1, the J call TRBJ1-6, with 7 bases that match TRBD1. Germline trimming cut 4 bases from V and 9 bases from J; bases unmatched to any gene: 9. The CDR3 runs to 15 residues. The germline V gene encodes CDR1 MGHRA and CDR2 YSYEKL. CDR3 nucleotides: TGCGCCAGCAGCCTTGTCGACAGGGTAGTTTCACCCCTCCACTTT. It codes for CASSLVDRVVSPLHF.

This clonotype was detected ten times or more. CDR3 loop: CASTLGHLNTEAFF. In DNA, the CDR3 is TGCGCCAGCACCCTGGGACACCTGAACACTGAAGCTTTCTTT. The chain links TRBV10-2 to TRBJ1-1, with D possibly TRBD1 on 6 matching bases. V was cut by 7 bases and J by 0 bases, with 12 bases left in between. Germline assignment: CDR1 WSHSY and CDR2 SAAADI. This CDR3 has 14 residues.

Worth noting for this clonotype: One end of the junction is discordant with germline, which a read error may explain. J is TRBJ2-1 and V is TRBV10-3, with D perhaps given as TRBD1 or TRBD2 (6 bases each). From germline, CDR1 is ENHRY and CDR2 SYGVKD. The CDR3 loop spans 14 amino acids. CDR3 loop: CASSDPGAYNEQFF. DNA of the CDR3: TGTGCCAGCAGTGATCCGGGGGCGTACAATGAGCAGTTCTTC.

A word on this clonotype: One base away lies a much larger clone, so this may be a sequencing read error. The genes are TRBV12-3 or TRBV12-4 and TRBJ1-6; a possible D gene is TRBD1 (5 bases). The CDR3 sequence is 16 residues long. In nucleotides, the CDR3 is TGTGCCAGCAGTTTAACAGGCGCCTGGGATAATTCACCCCCCCACTTT. Its protein is CASSLTGAWDNSPPHF.

In this sample, this clonotype turned up many times. The rearrangement joins TRBV20-1 to TRBJ2-3; 7 bases are shared with TRBD2. V shed 1 base, J shed 1 base, and the junction held 2 bases outside the gene matches. The V gene's germline CDR1 is DFQATT and CDR2 SNEGSKA (reference sequence). The CDR3 is 14 residues long. DNA of the CDR3: TGCAGTGCTAGAGTGGGGGGGGGCACAGATACGCAGTATTTT. It encodes CSARVGGGTDTQYF.

The chain is built from TRBV15 and TRBJ2-5, with 15 bases identical to TRBD2. The germline CDR1 and CDR2 sequences are LNHNV and YYDKDF (reference sequence). This CDR3 has 17 residues. V lost 3 bases and J lost 4; bases outside the gene matches: 6. The DNA of the CDR3 is TGTGCCACCAGCAGGCCGGGACTAGCGGGAGGAAGAGAGACCCAGTACTTC. This sequence encodes CATSRPGLAGGRETQYF.

The chain links TRBV25-1 to TRBJ2-3; tentatively, D is TRBD1 (6 bases). CDR1 is MGHDK, CDR2 SYGVNS, per germline. V lost 4 bases, J lost 2 bases, and 13 bases lay in between. The CDR3 contains 15 residues. DNA of the CDR3: TGTGCCAGCAGTGGCCGGGACACCCACACAGATACGCAGTATTTT. Amino acid sequence: CASSGRDTHTDTQYF.

The chain joins TRBV6-5 to TRBJ2-7; D is undetermined. Deletions cut 0 bases from V and 5 bases from J, with 8 bases between. The length of the CDR3 is 13 residues. Germline assignment: CDR1 MNHEY and CDR2 SVGAGI. The CDR3 nucleotides are TGTGCCAGCAGTTACTCAAGGACGAACGAGCAGTACTTC. Its translation: CASSYSRTNEQYF.

This clonotype was seen many times. This rearrangement joins TRBV12-3 or TRBV12-4 to TRBJ2-1; D call uncertain. The CDR3 is 11 amino acids. Trimming cost V 7 bases and J 8 bases, with 9 bases left between them. CDR3 sequence reads: CASNCSHEQFF. The CDR3 DNA reads as TGTGCCAGCAATTGCAGTCATGAGCAGTTCTTC.